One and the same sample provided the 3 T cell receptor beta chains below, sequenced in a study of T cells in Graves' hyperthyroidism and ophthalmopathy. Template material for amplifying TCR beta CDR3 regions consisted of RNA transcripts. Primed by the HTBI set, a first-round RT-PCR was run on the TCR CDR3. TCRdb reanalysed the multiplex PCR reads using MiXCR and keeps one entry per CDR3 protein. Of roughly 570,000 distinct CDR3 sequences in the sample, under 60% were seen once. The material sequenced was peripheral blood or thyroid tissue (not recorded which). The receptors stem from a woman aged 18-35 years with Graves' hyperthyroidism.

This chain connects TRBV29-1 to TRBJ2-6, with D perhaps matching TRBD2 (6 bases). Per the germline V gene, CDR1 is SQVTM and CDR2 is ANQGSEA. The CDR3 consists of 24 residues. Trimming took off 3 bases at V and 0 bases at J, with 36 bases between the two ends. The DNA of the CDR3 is TGCAGCGTTGAGCTCCCCGGTGTTCCTGCCACCAGTGATTTGCGGGACTCTGGGGCCAACGTCCTGACTTTC. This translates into CSVELPGVPATSDLRDSGANVLTF.

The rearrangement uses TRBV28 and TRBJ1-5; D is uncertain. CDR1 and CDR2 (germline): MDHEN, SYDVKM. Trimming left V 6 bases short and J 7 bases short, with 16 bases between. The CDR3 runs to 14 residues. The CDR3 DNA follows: TGTGCCAGCAGATTAGTGTCGGGCGCACAGCCCCAGCATTTT. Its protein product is CASRLVSGAQPQHF.

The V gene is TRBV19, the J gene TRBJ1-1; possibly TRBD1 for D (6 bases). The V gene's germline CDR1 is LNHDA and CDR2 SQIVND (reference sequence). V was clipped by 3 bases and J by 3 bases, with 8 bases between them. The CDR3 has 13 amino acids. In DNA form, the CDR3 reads TGTGCCAGTAGTATTCACAGGGACACTGAAGCTTTCTTT. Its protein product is CASSIHRDTEAFF.